The rows below give T cell receptor beta chains drawn from one sample of a study of blood T cell repertoires in COVID-19. Sequencing used immunoSEQ multiplex PCR; TCRdb keeps in-frame clones, though not all of them. The sample lists some 340,000 clones, 75% to 90% occurring once. Source material: peripheral blood. These receptors originate from a woman aged 18 to 35 with acute or convalescent COVID-19. Both conserved end residues are part of each CDR3. The order of the fields is D gene, clone size, V gene, J gene, CDR3 protein, CDR3 DNA. A D gene is named only where the DNA matches it firmly. Some rows mark clone size as missing; the rest say once, few, many or name a class of expanded clone.

>.|.|TRBV10-1|TRBJ1-1
CASSESGGGTEAFF
TGCGCCAGCAGTGAGTCGGGGGGTGGCACTGAAGCTTTCTTT
>.|.|TRBV28|TRBJ2-7
CASSTMGHYEQYF
TGTGCCAGCAGTACCATGGGGCACTACGAGCAGTACTTC
>.|.|TRBV5-1|TRBJ2-2
CASSHGPGLTGELFF
TGCGCCAGCAGCCATGGTCCGGGTCTCACCGGGGAGCTGTTTTTT
>TRBD1|once|TRBV9|TRBJ2-1
CASSSGTGPTESYNEQFF
TGTGCCAGCAGTTCCGGGACAGGGCCTACTGAATCCTACAATGAGCAGTTCTTC
>TRBD2|.|TRBV4-1|TRBJ2-2
CASSQVPRLAGANTGELFF
TGCGCCAGCAGCCAAGTGCCGAGACTAGCGGGAGCGAACACCGGGGAGCTGTTTTTT
>.|.|TRBV24-1|TRBJ2-2
CATSDSGTTNTGELFF
TGTGCCACCAGTGATTCTGGGACAACAAACACCGGGGAGCTGTTTTTT
>.|.|TRBV12-3/TRBV12-4|TRBJ2-7
CASSPGWEQYF
TGTGCCAGCAGTCCAGGGTGGGAGCAGTACTTC
>.|.|TRBV6-5|TRBJ1-4
CASSPYGIHNEKLFF
TGTGCCAGCAGTCCGTACGGGATTCATAATGAAAAACTGTTTTTT
>TRBD2|.|TRBV5-1|TRBJ2-5
CASSLAGLAGKYQETQYF
TGCGCCAGCAGCTTGGCCGGGCTAGCGGGAAAGTACCAAGAGACCCAGTACTTC
>.|.|TRBV5-3|TRBJ1-1
CATNGGMNTEAFF
TGTGCCACCAACGGGGGGATGAACACTGAAGCTTTCTTT
>.|few|TRBV15|TRBJ1-1
CATSRDPGDGTEAFF
TGTGCCACCAGCAGAGATCCGGGGGACGGCACTGAAGCTTTCTTT
>.|.|TRBV2|TRBJ1-3
CASSEDRGTGNTIYF
TGTGCCAGCAGCGAAGATAGAGGTACTGGAAACACCATATATTTT
>.|.|TRBV7-3|TRBJ1-1
CASRSGVGTEAFF
TGTGCCAGCAGGTCAGGGGTGGGCACTGAAGCTTTCTTT
>TRBD2|few|TRBV4-1|TRBJ2-3
CASSQGGLVTDTQYF
TGCGCCAGCAGCCAAGGAGGACTAGTTACAGATACGCAGTATTTT
>.|.|TRBV7-9|TRBJ1-1
CASSFYRDDTEAFF
TGTGCCAGCAGCTTTTACAGGGATGACACTGAAGCTTTCTTT
>.|.|TRBV19|TRBJ1-1
CASSIRGQGSEAFF
TGTGCCAGTAGTATCAGAGGACAAGGTTCTGAAGCTTTCTTT
>TRBD1|.|TRBV7-9|TRBJ1-2
CASSIPTGPRDGYTF
TGTGCCAGCAGCATACCGACAGGGCCTAGGGATGGCTACACCTTC
>.|.|TRBV27|TRBJ2-7
CASSRGDLGYEQYF
TGTGCCAGCAGCCGAGGGGACTTGGGGTACGAGCAGTACTTC
>TRBD1|.|TRBV25-1|TRBJ1-1
CASSGWTGGGNEAFF
TGTGCCAGCAGTGGGTGGACAGGGGGCGGGAATGAAGCTTTCTTT
>TRBD1|.|TRBV5-1|TRBJ1-1
CASGTGENTEAFF
TGCGCCAGTGGGACAGGGGAGAACACTGAAGCTTTCTTT
>TRBD1|once|TRBV7-3|TRBJ1-2
CASSLFGTGDGYTF
TGTGCCAGCAGCTTATTCGGGACAGGGGATGGCTACACCTTC
>.|.|TRBV15|TRBJ1-4
CATSGELGGGGKLFF
TGTGCCACCAGCGGAGAGTTGGGGGGCGGGGGAAAACTGTTTTTT
>.|.|TRBV18|TRBJ1-2
CASSPSAREEYGYTF
TGTGCCAGCTCACCTTCGGCCAGGGAGGAATACGGCTACACCTTC